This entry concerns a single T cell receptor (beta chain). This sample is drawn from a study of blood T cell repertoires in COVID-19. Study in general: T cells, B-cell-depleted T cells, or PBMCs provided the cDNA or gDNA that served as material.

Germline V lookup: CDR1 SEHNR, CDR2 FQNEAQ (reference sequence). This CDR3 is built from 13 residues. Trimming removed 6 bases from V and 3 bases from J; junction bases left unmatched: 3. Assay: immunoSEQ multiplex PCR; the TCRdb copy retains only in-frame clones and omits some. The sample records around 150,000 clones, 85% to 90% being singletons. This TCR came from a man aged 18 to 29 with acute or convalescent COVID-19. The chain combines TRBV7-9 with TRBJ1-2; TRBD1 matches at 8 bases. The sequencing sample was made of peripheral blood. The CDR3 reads CASSPQGDYGYTF. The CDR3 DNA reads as TGTGCCAGCAGTCCACAGGGGGACTATGGCTACACCTTC.